This TCR beta chain was identified in a study of blood T cell repertoires in COVID-19. This clone is a singleton in its sample. Trimming took off 1 base at V and 7 bases at J, with 16 bases between the two ends. Germline V gene sequence: CDR1 LGHDT, CDR2 YNNKEL (reference sequence). This CDR3 region has 15 residues. Source study methods: For nucleated cells, counts were estimated from reference gene primer amplification. Produced via immunoSEQ multiplex PCR; TCRdb's table is partial and in-frame only. That table furnishes V, J and clone size, whereas the DNA furnished D and trimming. Counted here are just under 40,000 clones, roughly 85% occurring once; the ten biggest clones make up over 8.5%.

The specimen was peripheral blood. This sequence originates from a human donor in a cohort sampled during active COVID-19. The chain carries TRBV3-1 (or the pseudogene TRBV3-2) and TRBJ1-1; no clear D gene. The CDR3, as DNA: TGTGCCAGCAGCCAAGTCCTCCGAGGCCTACATGAAGCTTTCTTT. This translates into CASSQVLRGLHEAFF.